This entry describes one T cell receptor beta chain. The antigen is not known. The data originate from a study of T cell responses to AZD1222 COVID-19 vaccine. The overall study: Analysis merged second doses at about 4 or about 12 weeks. Whole-study findings and limits: All repertoire sampling was performed exclusively after the peak T cell response.

CDR1 is LNHDA, CDR2 SQIVND, per germline (reference sequence). Trimming left V 3 bases short and J 8 bases short, with 14 bases between. This CDR3 is built from 14 residues. The assay was immunoSEQ multiplex PCR, and TCRdb's table has in-frame clones only and misses some. The sample comprises about 96,000 clones, 90% of which are singletons, and about 26% rests with the top ten. The sample was peripheral blood, taken on day 0 of AZD1222 vaccination. This TCR was sampled from an adult in good health. The chain joins TRBV19 to TRBJ2-1, with D perhaps matching TRBD1 (6 bases). The CDR3 nucleotides are TGTGCCAGTAGTATTCCGTCACAGGGTCATGAGCAGTTCTTC. This translates into CASSIPSQGHEQFF.